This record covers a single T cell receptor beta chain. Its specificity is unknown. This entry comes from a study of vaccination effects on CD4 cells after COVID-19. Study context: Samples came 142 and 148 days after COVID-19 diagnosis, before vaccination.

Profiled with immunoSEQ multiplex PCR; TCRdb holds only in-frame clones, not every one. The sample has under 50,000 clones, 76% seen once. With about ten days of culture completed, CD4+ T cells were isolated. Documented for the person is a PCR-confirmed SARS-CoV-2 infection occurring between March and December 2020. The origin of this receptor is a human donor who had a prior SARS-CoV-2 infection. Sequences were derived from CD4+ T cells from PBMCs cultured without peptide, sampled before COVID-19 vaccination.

CDR3 in amino acids: CASSPPFGELFF. For the CDR3, the DNA is TGTGCCAGCAGCCCCCCCTTCGGGGAGCTGTTTTTT. The V call is TRBV7-9, the J call TRBJ2-2; no clear D gene. The CDR3 runs 12 residues. CDR1 is SEHNR and CDR2 is FQNEAQ in the germline V gene (reference sequence). V dropped 5 bases and J dropped 7 bases, with 8 bases sitting between them.